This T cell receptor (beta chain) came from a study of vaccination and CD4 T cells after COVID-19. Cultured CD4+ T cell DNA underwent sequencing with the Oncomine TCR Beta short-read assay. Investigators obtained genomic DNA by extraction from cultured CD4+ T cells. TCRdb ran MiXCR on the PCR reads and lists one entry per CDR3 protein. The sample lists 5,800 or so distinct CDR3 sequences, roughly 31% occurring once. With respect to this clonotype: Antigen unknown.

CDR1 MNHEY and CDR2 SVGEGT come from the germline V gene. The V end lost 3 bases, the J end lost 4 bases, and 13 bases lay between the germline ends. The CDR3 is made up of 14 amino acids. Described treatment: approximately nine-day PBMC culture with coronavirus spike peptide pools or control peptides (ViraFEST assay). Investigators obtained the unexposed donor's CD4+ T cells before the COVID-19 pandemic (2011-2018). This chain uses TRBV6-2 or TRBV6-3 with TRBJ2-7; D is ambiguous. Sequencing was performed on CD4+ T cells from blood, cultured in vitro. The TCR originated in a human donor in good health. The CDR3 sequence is CASSYKRFPYEQYF. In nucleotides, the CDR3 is TGTGCCAGCAGTTATAAGAGGTTCCCGTACGAGCAGTACTTC.